This TCR beta chain was sequenced during a study of blood T cells in healthy people across ages. Study-wide results and limits: Roughly linearly, TCR beta diversity per million T cells fell as age increased.

V was clipped by 0 bases and J by 3 bases, with 10 bases between them. The CDR3 runs 14 residues. CDR1 and CDR2 from the germline V gene are SGDLS and YYNGEE. The table lists this clonotype with a few counts. As yet, its antigen is unknown. Next came a second PCR, run for roughly 7 to 12 cycles, which used a sample-barcoded 5' primer along with a J-beta primer mix. Researchers report that a template-switch adaptor with 12 random nucleotides tagged each cDNA molecule. TCRdb re-analysed the 5' RACE reads in MiXCR, keeping a single row per CDR3 protein. The sample lists about 1,400,000 distinct CDR3 sequences, around two fifths occurring once.

The source is a woman aged 18-35 years in good health. Sequencing was done on a sample of blood. The rearrangement links TRBV9 to TRBJ2-7; no clear D gene. CDR3 sequence: CASSVAPVDYEQYF. The CDR3 DNA reads as TGTGCCAGCAGCGTAGCGCCGGTGGACTACGAGCAGTACTTC. Complete variable domain (other parts from reference TRBV9 and TRBJ2-7): DSGVTQTPKHLITATGQRVTLRCSPRSGDLSVYWYQQSLDQGLQFLIQYYNGEERAKGNILERFSAQQFPDLHSELNLSSLELGDSALYFCASSVAPVDYEQYFGPGTRLTVT.